The T cell receptor beta chain under discussion was sequenced for a study of shared clonotypes between healthy human individuals. General observations from the study: Generation of non-shared clonotypes was less probable than generation of clonotypes shared by all four donors. Rarefaction analysis demonstrated incomplete sorted-subset sequencing notwithstanding large depth.

With respect to this clone: Its antigen is undetermined.

The DNA input per sorted-subset replicate PCR was about 180 ng, corresponding to roughly 31,000 T cell genomes. Here immunoSEQ multiplex PCR was the method, and the copy in TCRdb shows in-frame clones only, minus some. This table has around 2.1 million clones, approximately 94% appearing once. This CDR3 has 16 residues. Germline CDR1 MNHNS, CDR2 SASEGT. Unmatched junction bases numbered 9, after V lost 3 bases and J lost 4 bases. The receptor's source is a man aged 18-30 years in good health. Sequenced material: naive CD4+ T cells sorted from blood. Subset reported: CD45RA+ positively selected. This rearrangement joins TRBV6-1 to TRBJ2-5, with TRBD2 identical over 9 bases. The CDR3 bases are TGTGCCAGCAGTGATTATGGGCTAGCGGGACTAGAGACCCAGTACTTC. It encodes CASSDYGLAGLETQYF.